Sequencing of this T cell receptor (beta chain) was carried out in a study of regulatory T cells in long-lasting Graves disease. Overall study context: Persistence in Graves' disease denoted antithyroid drug use beyond 5 years alongside positive TSH receptor antibodies.

Libraries of TCR beta came from iRepertoire HTBI primers plus Arm-PCR of CDR3 regions. TCRdb ran MiXCR on the multiplex PCR reads and lists one entry per CDR3 protein. The table shows roughly 400,000 distinct CDR3 sequences, with under 25% occurring only once. Time point indicated: persistent/refractory GD, antithyroid drugs over 5 years with positive TRAb. From PBMCs, RNA was extracted and then used to make the TCR library. V dropped 6 bases and J dropped 2 bases, with 14 bases sitting between them. There are 14 residues in the CDR3. Germline V gene sequence: CDR1 MNHNS, CDR2 SASEGT. This clonotype came up many times. Its antigen remains unidentified. Findings and limits, study-wide: Persistent patients shared more public clonotypes (about 2,700) than newly diagnosed patients (under 1,000). Among samples with persistent disease, TRBV28, TRBJ1-2 and TRBJ2-5 were favored.

J is TRBJ2-7 and V is TRBV6-1, with D possibly being TRBD1 (6 bases). The input for sequencing was peripheral blood mononuclear cells (PBMCs), taken when the disease was refractory, from a patient treated with antithyroid drugs. The sequence derives from a female donor with Graves disease. The CDR3 DNA reads as TGTGCCAGCAGGGGAAGACAGGCAACCTACGAGCAGTACTTC. This translates into CASRGRQATYEQYF.